The sample holds a few counts of the clone carrying this T cell receptor beta chain. Its antigen is as yet unknown. This specimen belongs to a study of cytomegalovirus exposure and HLA in healthy donors. Study-wide context: Researchers previously reported finding some 110 million unique TCR beta sequences from roughly 170 million T cells. Regarding the study as a whole: A later analysis showed that HLA-associated TCR beta chains had undergone more clonal expansion than equally common others.

The trim removed 3 bases at V and 7 bases at J, leaving 11 bases unmatched. The CDR3 totals 16 residues. Germline V gene sequence: CDR1 SGHKS, CDR2 YYEKEE (reference sequence). Each of the donors was a healthy bone marrow donor. Each donor was nominally healthy when sampled (though unrecorded immune exposures were likely). Both 60 Vbeta primers and 13 Jbeta primers went into the PCR. TCRdb's table, derived via immunoSEQ multiplex PCR, lists solely in-frame clones and lacks some. Of roughly 150,000 clones in the sample, roughly 70% are singletons; the top ten hold 2.5% to 3.5%. This clonotype was obtained from a male donor in good health and CMV-seronegative. The sequencing input was PBMCs. The gene calls are TRBV5-5 and TRBJ1-2; TRBD1 matches at 11 bases. CDR3 sequence reads: CASSSGPGQGVFGYTF. CDR3 coding DNA: TGTGCCAGCAGCTCAGGACCGGGACAGGGGGTTTTTGGCTACACCTTC.